The next 30 T cell receptor beta chains were all read from a single sample in a study of sequential checkpoint blockade in melanoma. Treatment given: randomized to nivolumab then ipilimumab (arm A) or the reverse (arm B). Profiling relied on immunoSEQ multiplex PCR, and the TCRdb table lists in-frame clones only, not all of them. This sample yields 3,900 or so clones, of which around 60% are seen a single time; around a fifth belongs to the top ten. The sequenced sample was CD8+ T cells sorted from blood (inferred from file names), obtained from a patient given nivolumab and ipilimumab in sequence. The receptor source for this set is a human donor with melanoma.

V and J are TRBV6-5 and TRBJ1-1, with D uncertain. The V end lost 0 bases, the J end lost 0 bases, and 8 bases lay between the germline ends. Germline V gene data show CDR1 as MNHEY and CDR2 as SVGAGI. There are 15 residues in the CDR3. For the CDR3, the DNA is TGTGCCAGCAGTTACTCATCGGGGATGAACACTGAAGCTTTCTTT. Protein sequence: CASSYSSGMNTEAFF.

Comments on this clone: A much larger clone differs by one base, so this may be a read error. The same CDR3 is also encoded by other DNA sequences in this sample. The CDR3 loop reads CASSQWPGGSNSPLHF. CDR3 sequence (DNA): TGTGCCAGCAGCCAATGGCCGGGGGGGTCTAATTCACCCCTCCACTTT. This rearrangement joins TRBV14 to TRBJ1-6, with D tentatively TRBD1 (5 bases). The CDR3 extends over 16 amino acids. The germline CDR1 and CDR2 sequences are SGHDN and FVKESK. V lost 2 bases to trimming and J lost 6 bases, with 14 bases between them.

By proportion, this clone is large. The chain combines TRBV4-2 with TRBJ2-7, with 15 bases aligning to TRBD2. The V segment lost 3 bases and the J segment 7 bases; nucleotides outside the gene matches: 1. Germline loops: CDR1 LGHNA, CDR2 YNFKEQ. The CDR3 loop spans 14 amino acids. The CDR3 bases are TGTGCCAGCAGCCACGGACTAGCGGGAGGGGAGCAGTACTTC. Translating it yields CASSHGLAGGEQYF.

This chain joins TRBV30 and TRBJ2-7; 7 bases match TRBD1. CDR1 is GTSNPN and CDR2 is SVGIG in the germline V gene (reference sequence). The CDR3 is 14 residues long. V was clipped by 5 bases and J by 6 bases; unmatched bases: 13. CDR3 nucleotide sequence: TGTGCCTGGGCCCAGGGACAGCGAATTTTCGAGCAGTACTTC. It is translated as CAWAQGQRIFEQYF.

This clone was seen a few times. V is TRBV5-1 and J is TRBJ1-6; TRBD1 agrees at 9 bases. With 5 bases clipped from V and 6 bases from J, the junction kept 0 bases outside the gene matches. The germline gives CDR1 SGHRS, CDR2 YFSETQ. The CDR3 is 13 amino acids. The CDR3 sequence is CASRDRGNSPLHF. The CDR3 bases are TGCGCCAGCAGGGACAGGGGTAATTCACCCCTCCACTTT.

This rearrangement joins TRBV4-2 to TRBJ2-2, with 15 bases fitting TRBD2. Germline V gene lookup returns CDR1 LGHNA and CDR2 YNFKEQ. The CDR3 has 19 amino acids. Germline trimming cut 5 bases from V and 3 bases from J; bases unmatched to any gene: 10. The DNA for the CDR3 is TGTGCCAGCAGCGGGTCTCCGGGACTAGCGGGAGGCGACACCGGGGAGCTGTTTTTT. Encoded protein: CASSGSPGLAGGDTGELFF.

With regard to this clone: An end of the junction does not agree with germline; a read error may underlie this. The chain carries TRBV7-7 and TRBJ2-1; 8 nucleotides line up with TRBD1. Germline V CDR1 and CDR2: SSHAT, FNYEAQ (reference sequence). The CDR3 covers 15 residues. The CDR3 is CASSPDRVTYNEQFF. The CDR3 nucleotides read TGTGCTAGCAGCCCGGACAGGGTGACCTACAATGAGCAGTTCTTC.

This sequence joins TRBV30 and TRBJ2-7, with D perhaps matching TRBD1 (5 bases). V gave up 0 bases and J gave up 3 bases, with 12 bases separating them. Germline values: CDR1 GTSNPN, CDR2 SVGIG (reference sequence). This CDR3 is 14 amino acids long. The CDR3 here is CAWSVPDTNYEQYF. The CDR3 DNA reads as TGTGCCTGGAGTGTACCGGACACTAACTACGAGCAGTACTTC.

This chain connects TRBV30 to TRBJ2-2, with 11 positions matching TRBD2. CDR3 length equals 17 residues. Per germline, CDR1 GTSNPN and CDR2 SVGIG (reference sequence). The DNA of the CDR3 is TGTGCAAGCTCCCCGGGACTAGCGGAGCTGAACACCGGGGAGCTGTTTTTT. As protein: CASSPGLAELNTGELFF.

The chain couples TRBV7-9 to TRBJ2-1; D call uncertain. V was clipped by 2 bases and J by 5 bases, with 7 bases between them. This CDR3 is built from 13 residues. The germline V gene encodes CDR1 SEHNR and CDR2 FQNEAQ (reference sequence). The CDR3: CASSLLDHNEQFF. In DNA form, the CDR3 reads TGTGCCAGCAGCTTACTAGACCACAATGAGCAGTTCTTC.

The V call is TRBV7-2, the J call TRBJ2-7; tentatively, D is TRBD2 (5 bases). CDR1 and CDR2 from the germline V gene are SGHTA and FQGNSA. The CDR3 has 14 residues. Trimming stripped 2 bases from V and 1 base from J, with 9 bases between. The CDR3 is CASSLSGESYEQYF. The CDR3 nucleotides are TGTGCCAGCAGCTTAAGTGGGGAGTCCTACGAGCAGTACTTC.

V usage is TRBV15 and J usage is TRBJ2-7; the match to TRBD2 covers 10 bases. This CDR3 contains 15 residues. CDR1 is LNHNV and CDR2 is YYDKDF in the germline V gene (reference sequence). J gave up 6 bases and V 4 bases, and 9 bases lay outside the gene matches. The CDR3: CATSKGRLAGVEQYF. The CDR3 DNA sequence: TGTGCCACCAGCAAGGGGAGGCTAGCGGGAGTCGAGCAGTACTTC.

V is TRBV2 and J is TRBJ1-4; D not resolved. In germline, CDR1 is SNHLY, CDR2 FYNNEI. Trimming stripped 7 bases from V and 3 bases from J, with 18 bases between. This CDR3 has 16 residues. The CDR3 reads CASIFRYLGANEKLFF. The CDR3 DNA reads as TGTGCCAGCATTTTTCGGTATCTCGGGGCTAATGAAAAACTGTTTTTT.

The rearrangement links TRBV5-4 to TRBJ1-1; 10 bases are shared with TRBD1. V gave up 4 bases and J gave up 10 bases; unmatched junction bases: 13. This CDR3 has 15 amino acids. CDR1 and CDR2 from the germline V gene are SGHNT and YYREEE (reference sequence). The CDR3 nucleotides read TGTGCCAGCAGCCCCTCGACAGGGGGCGAACCAGGAGCTTTCTTT. Its translation is CASSPSTGGEPGAFF. The full variable domain, rest sourced from reference TRBV5-4 and TRBJ1-1, is ETGVTQSPTHLIKTRGQQVTLRCSSQSGHNTVSWYQQALGQGPQFIFQYYREEENGRGNFPPRFSGLQFPNYSSELNVNALELDDSALYLCASSPSTGGEPGAFFGQGTRLTVV.

This clone is termed medium-sized. The genes are TRBV5-4 and TRBJ1-2; D is uncertain. The CDR3 loop spans 13 amino acids. Germline CDR1 and CDR2: SGHNT and YYREEE (reference sequence). V lost 0 bases, J lost 4 bases, and 7 bases lay in between. CDR3 DNA sequence: TGTGCCAGCAGCTTGGCCCTGTTCTATGGCTACACCTTC. This encodes CASSLALFYGYTF.

The chain combines TRBV11-1 with TRBJ2-7, with 7 nucleotides matching TRBD2. V was pared by 4 bases and J by 2 bases, with 5 bases of the junction left unmatched. The germline gives CDR1 SGHAT, CDR2 FQDESV (reference sequence). CDR3 length: 14 amino acids. CDR3 DNA: TGTGCCAGCAGCTCCCTAGCGGACCCCTACGAGCAGTACTTC. Amino acid sequence: CASSSLADPYEQYF.

The gene calls are TRBV4-3 and TRBJ1-1, with a weak D call TRBD1 (6 bases). Germline V CDR1 and CDR2: LGHNA, YSLEER. The V end was cut by 1 base, the J end by 6 bases, with 15 bases between. The CDR3 has 15 amino acids. The CDR3 coding sequence is TGCGCCAGCAGCCAAGCGGGCAGGGGAGCCCCTGAAGCTTTCTTT. Its protein is CASSQAGRGAPEAFF.

This sequence joins TRBV13 and TRBJ2-7; 8 nucleotides match TRBD2. Losses at the gene ends were 8 bases for V and 2 bases for J; bases not matched to a gene: 8. Germline V gene data show CDR1 as PRHDT and CDR2 as FYEKMQ (reference sequence). This CDR3 contains 14 residues. CDR3 nucleotide sequence: TGTGCCAGCCGGAGAGCGGGAGAGCCCTACGAGCAGTACTTC. Amino acid sequence: CASRRAGEPYEQYF.

J is TRBJ1-1 and V is TRBV10-1, with D maybe TRBD1 (6 bases). CDR3 size: 13 residues. Germline CDR1 and CDR2: WNHNN and SYGVQD (reference sequence). Trimming removed 6 bases from V and 6 bases from J, with 14 bases in between. This CDR3 reads CASSPTGIAEAFF. The CDR3 DNA follows: TGCGCCAGCAGCCCCACAGGGATCGCTGAAGCTTTCTTT.

This chain uses TRBV19 with TRBJ2-1, with 7 bases fitting TRBD2. Per the germline V gene, CDR1 is LNHDA and CDR2 is SQIVND (reference sequence). J gave up 8 bases and V 1 base, and 11 bases lay outside the gene matches. The CDR3 runs 16 residues. CDR3 nucleotides: TGTGCCAGTAGTATAGTTGGGACTACCGGCGCGGATGAGCAGTTCTTC. Protein sequence: CASSIVGTTGADEQFF.

V gene TRBV4-2 combines with J gene TRBJ1-2; no clear D gene. The germline V gene has CDR1 LGHNA and CDR2 YNFKEQ. This CDR3 has 15 amino acids. V lost 6 bases to trimming and J lost 4 bases, with 18 bases between them. DNA of the CDR3: TGTGCCAGCAGTACAACGGGTTCCTCTCCCTATGGCTACACCTTC. This translates into CASSTTGSSPYGYTF.

V and J are TRBV10-2 and TRBJ1-4; maybe TRBD1 (6 bases). Trimming shortened V by 1 base and J by 0 bases, and 6 bases separated the two germline ends. The CDR3 length is 15 residues. Germline values: CDR1 WSHSY, CDR2 SAAADI. As DNA, the CDR3 is TGCGCCAGCAGTGAGTGGACAGCAACTAATGAAAAACTGTTTTTT. This encodes CASSEWTATNEKLFF.

This CDR3 reads CASSSRDNTYEQYF. CDR3 coding DNA: TGTGCCAGCAGCTCCCGGGACAACACCTACGAGCAGTACTTC. This chain joins TRBV11-3 and TRBJ2-7, with D maybe TRBD1 (6 bases). Trimming stripped 4 bases from V and 2 bases from J, with 12 bases between. CDR3 length: 14 residues. Germline CDR1 SGHNT, CDR2 YENEEA.

This chain uses TRBV4-3 with TRBJ1-2; 9 bases are a match to TRBD1. This CDR3 comprises 17 residues. Germline V CDR1 and CDR2: LGHNA, YSLEER. J gave up 10 bases and V 0 bases, and 15 bases lay outside the gene matches. Here the CDR3 reads CASSQESGTGTAKDYTF. DNA for the CDR3: TGCGCCAGCAGCCAAGAATCCGGGACAGGGACGGCCAAGGACTACACCTTC.

A single count supports this clone. The V call is TRBV5-5, the J call TRBJ2-7, with 8 bases identical to TRBD1. The CDR3 has 14 amino acids. The germline V gene has CDR1 SGHKS and CDR2 YYEKEE (reference sequence). Losses at the gene ends were 2 bases for V and 2 bases for J; bases not matched to a gene: 3. This CDR3 is CASSLGQGAYEQYF. CDR3 coding DNA: TGTGCCAGCAGCTTAGGACAGGGCGCCTACGAGCAGTACTTC.

The V and J genes are TRBV19 and TRBJ2-7; 9 bases are a match to TRBD1. V shed 5 bases and J 4 bases; nucleotides not matched to a gene: 12. Germline CDR1 is LNHDA and CDR2 is SQIVND (reference sequence). The CDR3 has 16 amino acids. The CDR3 reads CASSDHLGQGPYEQYF. CDR3 coding DNA: TGTGCCAGTAGTGACCACCTGGGACAGGGACCTTACGAGCAGTACTTC. The whole variable domain, filled in from reference TRBV19 and TRBJ2-7, reads DGGITQSPKYLFRKEGQNVTLSCEQNLNHDAMYWYRQDPGQGLRLIYYSQIVNDFQKGDIAEGYSVSREKKESFPLTVTSAQKNPTAFYLCASSDHLGQGPYEQYFGPGTRLTVT.

This clone was observed a few times. The V and J genes are TRBV5-6 and TRBJ2-7, with a weak D call TRBD2 (6 bases). The germline CDR1 and CDR2 sequences are SGHDT and YYEEEE. CDR3 length: 15 amino acids. Trimming took 2 bases from V and 4 from J, leaving 16 bases between them. The CDR3, as DNA: TGTGCCAGCAGCTTAGAGGTGGGAGGCGGGTACGAGCAGTACTTC. Translated: CASSLEVGGGYEQYF.

The chain uses TRBV4-1 and TRBJ1-3; maybe TRBD1 (5 bases). This CDR3 is 16 amino acids long. Germline V gives CDR1 MGHRA, CDR2 YSYEKL. With 0 bases removed from V and 2 bases from J, the gap between germline ends came to 11 bases. DNA of the CDR3: TGCGCCAGCAGCCAAGAGCCCAGGGTGGCTGGAAACACCATATATTTT. It is translated as CASSQEPRVAGNTIYF.

This chain uses TRBV15 with TRBJ1-5; no clear D gene. Germline values: CDR1 LNHNV, CDR2 YYDKDF (reference sequence). This CDR3 is built from 15 residues. V was trimmed by 1 base and J by 0 bases, leaving 7 bases between them. This CDR3 is CATSRGHVSNQPQHF. In nucleotides, the CDR3 is TGTGCCACCAGCAGAGGGCACGTTAGCAATCAGCCCCAGCATTTT.

This clone appeared a few times. The rearrangement joins TRBV27 to TRBJ2-6; TRBD2 matches 9 bases. CDR1 is MNHEY and CDR2 is SMNVEV in the germline V gene (reference sequence). V dropped 6 bases and J dropped 0; count of bases not matched to a gene: 3. The CDR3 runs to 16 residues. CDR3 sequence reads: CASRVAGASGANVLTF. The CDR3 DNA follows: TGTGCCAGCAGGGTAGCGGGGGCCTCTGGGGCCAACGTCCTGACTTTC. The full variable domain, its missing parts supplied by reference TRBV27 and TRBJ2-6, is EAQVTQNPRYLITVTGKKLTVTCSQNMNHEYMSWYRQDPGLGLRQIYYSMNVEVTDKGDVPEGYKVSRKEKRNFPLILESPSPNQTSLYFCASRVAGASGANVLTFGAGSRLTVL.